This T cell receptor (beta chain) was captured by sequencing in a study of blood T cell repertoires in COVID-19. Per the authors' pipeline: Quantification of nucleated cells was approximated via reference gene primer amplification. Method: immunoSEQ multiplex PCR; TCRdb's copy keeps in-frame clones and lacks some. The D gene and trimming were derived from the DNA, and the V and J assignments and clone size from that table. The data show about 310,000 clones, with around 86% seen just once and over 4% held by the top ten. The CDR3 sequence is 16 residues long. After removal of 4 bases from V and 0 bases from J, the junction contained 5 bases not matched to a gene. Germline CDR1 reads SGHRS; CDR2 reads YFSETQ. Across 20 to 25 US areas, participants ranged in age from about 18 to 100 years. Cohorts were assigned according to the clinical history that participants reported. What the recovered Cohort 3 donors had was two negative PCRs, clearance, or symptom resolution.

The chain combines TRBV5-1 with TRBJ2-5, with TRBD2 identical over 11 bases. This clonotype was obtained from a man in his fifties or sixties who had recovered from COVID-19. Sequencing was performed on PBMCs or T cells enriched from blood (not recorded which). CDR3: CASSPGLAGYQETQYF. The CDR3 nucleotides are TGCGCCAGCAGCCCCGGACTAGCGGGTTACCAAGAGACCCAGTACTTC.